This T cell receptor (beta chain) derives from a study of cytomegalovirus exposure and HLA in healthy donors. The PCR used 60 Vbeta and 13 Jbeta primers. Sequenced by immunoSEQ multiplex PCR; TCRdb stores in-frame clones only, minus some. In total, the table holds fewer than 100,000 clones. Each donor was healthy, and each was a bone marrow donor. The CDR3 consists of 16 residues. Trimming removed 6 bases from V and 5 bases from J; junction bases left unmatched: 11. The germline V gene encodes CDR1 MDHEN and CDR2 SYDVKM. The chain couples TRBV28 to TRBJ2-2, with 8 nucleotides matching TRBD1. Source material: PBMCs. The receptor was derived from a man aged 18 to 35 in good health and CMV-seropositive. The CDR3 DNA sequence: TGTGCCAGCAGGACAGGGGCACAGGTGGGGACCGGGGAGCTGTTTTTT. As protein: CASRTGAQVGTGELFF. The full variable domain, rest sourced from reference TRBV28 and TRBJ2-2, is DVKVTQSSRYLVKRTGEKVFLECVQDMDHENMFWYRQDPGLGLRLIYFSYDVKMKEKGDIPEGYSVSREKKERFSLILESASTNQTSMYLCASRTGAQVGTGELFFGEGSRLTVL.